The 21 T cell receptor beta chains in this list originate from one sample, sequenced in a study of regulatory and conventional T cells in breast cancer. TCRdb reanalysed the PCR reads using MiXCR and keeps one entry per CDR3 protein. Of roughly 16,000 distinct CDR3 sequences listed, around a third were seen once; the top ten hold 1.6%. The sample comprised conventional T cells from blood. All receptors come from a female donor in good health.

This clonotype occurred a few times. This chain uses TRBV7-2 with TRBJ2-6; D is undetermined. The V and J ends lost 4 bases and 0 bases respectively, with 10 bases between them. The CDR3 spans 16 residues. The V gene's germline CDR1 is SGHTA and CDR2 FQGNSA. This chain's CDR3 is CASSSSWASGANVLTF. CDR3 DNA: TGTGCCAGCAGCTCGAGCTGGGCCTCTGGGGCCAACGTCCTGACTTTC. Complete variable domain (other parts from reference TRBV7-2 and TRBJ2-6): GAGVSQSPSNKVTEKGKDVELRCDPISGHTALYWYRQSLGQGLEFLIYFQGNSAPDKSGLPSDRFSAERTGGSVSTLTIQRTQQEDSAVYLCASSSSWASGANVLTFGAGSRLTVL.

The rearrangement links TRBV6-6 to TRBJ1-5, with D uncertain. Germline V gene data show CDR1 as MNHNY and CDR2 as SVGAGI (reference sequence). V was cut by 4 bases and J by 5 bases, with 3 bases left in between. CDR3 length: 11 amino acids. CDR3 nucleotides: TGTGCCAGCAGTTTCGATCAGCCCCAGCATTTT. This translates into CASSFDQPQHF.

This clonotype occurred many times. The rearrangement joins TRBV2 to TRBJ2-3; D unresolved. The CDR3 has 15 amino acids. Per the germline V gene, CDR1 is SNHLY and CDR2 is FYNNEI. V shed 3 bases and J shed 2 bases, with 12 bases lying between them. The CDR3 spells CASSEAAWDTDTQYF. The CDR3 nucleotides are TGTGCCAGCAGTGAGGCAGCGTGGGACACAGATACGCAGTATTTT.

This clonotype was seen a handful of times. The chain couples TRBV7-9 to TRBJ2-1; D ambiguous. Germline V CDR1 and CDR2: SEHNR, FQNEAQ (reference sequence). CDR3 length: 15 amino acids. The ends were cut back, 5 bases at V and 8 bases at J, with 19 bases in the middle. The CDR3 bases are TGTGCCAGCAGCCCCTCCGCCCCGGGTTTAGATGAGCAGTTCTTC. Its protein is CASSPSAPGLDEQFF.

This clonotype was recorded a few times. This chain uses TRBV5-1 with TRBJ2-1, with 9 positions matching TRBD2. Germline trimming cut 5 bases from V and 16 bases from J; bases unmatched to any gene: 25. The CDR3 contains 17 residues. Germline-derived CDR1 and CDR2 are SGHRS and YFSETQ. CDR3 sequence (DNA): TGCGCCAGCAGTAGGGCCGTGCGGGGGGGCCTATCACCAAGAGAATTCTTC. It encodes CASSRAVRGGLSPREFF. Full variable domain (outside the CDR3, taken from reference TRBV5-1 and TRBJ2-1): KAGVTQTPRYLIKTRGQQVTLSCSPISGHRSVSWYQQTPGQGLQFLFEYFSETQRNKGNFPGRFSGRQFSNSRSEMNVSTLELGDSALYLCASSRAVRGGLSPREFFGPGTRLTVL.

The genes are TRBV7-2 and TRBJ1-5, with a tentative D call TRBD1 (5 bases). Germline-derived CDR1 and CDR2 are SGHTA and FQGNSA. The CDR3 spans 16 residues. Trimming removed 0 bases from V and 1 base from J, with 10 bases in between. This CDR3 reads CASSLARGASNQPQHF. DNA of the CDR3: TGTGCCAGCAGCTTAGCGAGAGGGGCGAGCAATCAGCCCCAGCATTTT.

By sample fraction, this clonotype is medium-sized (0.01 to 0.1%). The chain combines TRBV6-2 or TRBV6-3 with TRBJ1-1; no clear D. There are 16 residues in the CDR3. CDR1 is MNHEY, CDR2 SVGEGT, per germline. Trimming left V 5 bases short and J 0 bases short, with 16 bases between. In nucleotides, the CDR3 is TGTGCCAGCAGTCCATTCCCGCCCACCATGAACACTGAAGCTTTCTTT. It is translated as CASSPFPPTMNTEAFF.

The V gene is TRBV12-3 or TRBV12-4, the J gene TRBJ1-2, with 8 bases matching TRBD1. V was pared by 8 bases and J by 2 bases, with 4 bases of the junction left unmatched. The CDR3 has 13 amino acids. The CDR3 sequence is CASFRDRNYGYTF. The DNA of the CDR3 is TGTGCCAGCTTCCGGGACAGGAACTATGGCTACACCTTC.

This clonotype was counted a few times. The chain has TRBV4-1 and TRBJ2-3; weak D call: TRBD1 (6 bases). The germline gives CDR1 MGHRA, CDR2 YSYEKL. Trimming took off 0 bases at V and 9 bases at J, with 13 bases between the two ends. CDR3 size: 14 residues. The CDR3 DNA reads as TGCGCCAGCAGCCAAGAAAGGCAGGGGAAGACGCAGTATTTT. Translated, it gives CASSQERQGKTQYF.

V gene TRBV12-3 or TRBV12-4 combines with J gene TRBJ2-5; no clear D. V gave up 3 bases and J gave up 7 bases, with 12 bases separating them. This CDR3 spans 13 amino acids. CDR3 protein: CASSFTPLGTQYF. DNA of the CDR3: TGTGCCAGCAGTTTCACCCCCCTAGGGACCCAGTACTTC.

The chain uses TRBV28 and TRBJ2-7; tentatively, D is TRBD1 (6 bases). Trimming took 1 base from V and 9 from J, leaving 13 bases between them. Looked up from germline, CDR1 is MDHEN and CDR2 is SYDVKM. The CDR3 extends over 13 amino acids. The CDR3 is CASSLSARGGQYF. The CDR3 DNA follows: TGTGCCAGCAGTTTATCGGCCAGGGGCGGGCAGTACTTC.

Worth noting for this clonotype: The junction does not match germline at one end; this may be a read error. The genes are TRBV4-2 and TRBJ1-5; D not resolved. Germline CDR1 reads LGHNA; CDR2 reads YNFKEQ. CDR3 size: 14 residues. The CDR3 region has the DNA TGCGCCAGCAGCCAAGAGGGCAGCAATCAGCCCCAGCATTTT. Its translation is CASSQEGSNQPQHF.

The rearrangement uses TRBV11-1 and TRBJ2-1; D is uncertain. V lost 5 bases and J lost 0, with 8 bases in between. In germline, CDR1 is SGHAT, CDR2 FQDESV (reference sequence). The CDR3 is 14 amino acids. CDR3 region: CASSTIPSYNEQFF. CDR3 nucleotides: TGTGCCAGCAGCACTATCCCCTCCTACAATGAGCAGTTCTTC.

The V and J genes are TRBV12-3 or TRBV12-4 and TRBJ1-1; 7 bases match TRBD1. There are 15 residues in the CDR3. V lost 1 base, J lost 1 base, and 3 bases stayed unmatched. The CDR3 coding sequence is TGTGCCAGCAGTTTAGGAGGGACAGCGAACACTGAAGCTTTCTTT. Amino acid sequence: CASSLGGTANTEAFF.

This clonotype is medium-sized (0.01 to 0.1%) within its sample. The genes are TRBV7-9 and TRBJ2-2; 7 positions agree with TRBD1. The V gene end was trimmed by 4 bases and the J gene end by 7 bases; junction bases not matched to a gene: 12. Germline V gene data show CDR1 as SEHNR and CDR2 as FQNEAQ (reference sequence). This CDR3 spans 16 amino acids. The DNA of the CDR3 is TGTGCCAGCAGCTCCGACCCTGACAGGGTTCTCGGGGAGCTGTTTTTT. This gives the protein CASSSDPDRVLGELFF.

The V and J genes are TRBV29-1 and TRBJ2-7, with 7 bases aligning to TRBD1. This CDR3 has 12 residues. The V and J ends lost 4 bases and 8 bases, in that order; junction bases with no gene match: 8. Germline V CDR1 and CDR2: SQVTM, ANQGSEA. Here the CDR3 reads CSVGAIGGKQYF. The DNA for the CDR3 is TGCAGCGTTGGCGCTATAGGGGGCAAGCAGTACTTC.

Turning to this clonotype: The conserved closing phenylalanine or tryptophan is absent in this CDR3, likely reflecting a read error. CDR3 nucleotides: TGTGCCAGCAGCTTAAGGACAGGGGGCAATCAGCCCCAGCATTCT. It codes for CASSLRTGGNQPQHS. This sequence joins TRBV7-2 and TRBJ1-5, with TRBD1 identical over 9 bases. Germline CDR1 SGHTA, CDR2 FQGNSA. The V gene end was trimmed by 2 bases and the J gene end by 2 bases; junction bases not matched to a gene: 1. CDR3 length: 15 residues.

The CDR3 coding sequence is TGTGCCAGCAGAACATCTCAGGGAGTCTACGAGCAGTACTTC. The encoded protein is CASRTSQGVYEQYF. The chain uses TRBV28 and TRBJ2-7; D may correspond to TRBD1 or TRBD2 (5 bases each). CDR1 MDHEN and CDR2 SYDVKM come from the germline V gene. The CDR3 loop spans 14 amino acids. The V end was cut by 6 bases, the J end by 3 bases, with 15 bases between.

This sequence joins TRBV7-2 and TRBJ2-7; D remains ambiguous. Germline CDR1 reads SGHTA; CDR2 reads FQGNSA. The CDR3 extends over 15 amino acids. V lost 2 bases, J lost 4 bases, and 15 bases lay in between. DNA of the CDR3: TGTGCCAGCAGCTTACTATCGACATTTCCTTACGAGCAGTACTTC. Protein sequence: CASSLLSTFPYEQYF.

The chain couples TRBV20-1 to TRBJ2-5, with TRBD2 as a possible D gene (5 bases). Germline values: CDR1 DFQATT, CDR2 SNEGSKA (reference sequence). The CDR3 covers 12 residues. The CDR3 is CSVDSGQETQYF. CDR3 in DNA: TGCAGCGTGGACTCTGGACAAGAGACCCAGTACTTC.

By sample share, this clonotype is medium-sized (0.01 to 0.1%). The genes are TRBV19 and TRBJ2-5; the D is unclear. The germline V gene has CDR1 LNHDA and CDR2 SQIVND (reference sequence). CDR3 length: 15 amino acids. The V gene lost 7 bases and the J gene lost 1 base, with 16 bases spanning the gap. CDR3 residues: CASTRDLNLQETQYF. DNA of the CDR3: TGTGCCAGTACCCGCGACCTAAACCTCCAAGAGACCCAGTACTTC.